A single sample gave rise to the 16 T cell receptor beta chains below, sequenced in a study of OX40 agonist ivuxolimab in advanced cancers. Sequencing was performed with immunoSEQ multiplex PCR; in TCRdb, only in-frame clones are kept and a portion is missing. The sample has tens of thousands of clones; roughly 90% are singletons. The sample in question was CD4+ or CD8+ T cells sorted from blood, obtained in a trial of the OX40 agonist ivuxolimab. All receptors derive from an adult with an advanced solid tumor such as melanoma, head and neck, liver or kidney cancer.

The J gene is TRBJ1-3, the V gene TRBV11-2; D is uncertain. Germline CDR1 reads SGHAT; CDR2 reads FQNNGV. Trimming removed 3 bases from V and 0 bases from J, with 9 bases in between. The CDR3 covers 15 residues. CDR3 nucleotide sequence: TGTGCCAGCAGCTTTATGGGAAGCTCTGGAAACACCATATATTTT. This encodes CASSFMGSSGNTIYF.

With respect to this clone: This same CDR3 is encoded by further DNA sequences in the sample. J is TRBJ2-2 and V is TRBV10-3, with D possibly called TRBD1 or TRBD2 (6 bases each). Germline CDR1 and CDR2: ENHRY and SYGVKD. The CDR3 length is 15 residues. The V and J ends lost 4 bases and 2 bases respectively, with 11 bases between them. The CDR3 nucleotides are TGTGCCATCAGTGGTGCGGGGACAAACACCGGGGAGCTGTTTTTT. This gives the protein CAISGAGTNTGELFF.

V usage is TRBV27 and J usage is TRBJ2-1, with TRBD1 matching over 9 bases. This CDR3 has 18 amino acids. In germline, CDR1 is MNHEY, CDR2 SMNVEV (reference sequence). V was pared by 5 bases and J by 0 bases, with 11 bases of the junction left unmatched. The CDR3 DNA reads TGTGCCAGCAGTCCTAGACAGGGGGTCCCGAGCTCCTACAATGAGCAGTTCTTC. Encoded protein: CASSPRQGVPSSYNEQFF.

In DNA form, the CDR3 reads TGTGCCAGCCAAGCCAGGGGGGAGACCCAGTACTTC. It yields the protein CASQARGETQYF. The chain recombines TRBV2 with TRBJ2-5; 7 bases fit TRBD1. Germline V gene data show CDR1 as SNHLY and CDR2 as FYNNEI. The CDR3 is made up of 12 amino acids. Trimming took 8 bases from V and 5 from J; bases not matched to a gene: 5.

Here the CDR3 DNA reads TGTGCCAGCAGTGGTGCCAGTGGGACCTACGAGCAGTACTTC. Protein sequence: CASSGASGTYEQYF. This chain joins TRBV6-1 and TRBJ2-7; D call uncertain. Germline-derived CDR1 and CDR2 are MNHNS and SASEGT. Trimming removed 4 bases from V and 2 bases from J, with 12 bases in between. This CDR3 is built from 14 residues.

This CDR3 reads CASSPSRGGMEEAFF. The CDR3 DNA follows: TGTGCCAGCAGCCCCTCGAGGGGGGGGATGGAGGAAGCTTTCTTT. The J gene is TRBJ1-1, the V gene TRBV7-9; tentatively, D is TRBD1 (6 bases). The germline V gene has CDR1 SEHNR and CDR2 FQNEAQ (reference sequence). CDR3 length: 15 amino acids. Trimming removed 5 bases from V and 8 bases from J, with 21 bases in between.

This chain uses TRBV9 with TRBJ2-5; the D gene is possibly TRBD2 (6 bases). Germline CDR1 SGDLS, CDR2 YYNGEE. Trimming took 1 base from V and 4 from J, leaving 14 bases between them. This CDR3 spans 15 amino acids. The DNA of the CDR3 is TGTGCCAGCAGCGTATTTCGGGAGAGGGGAGAGACCCAGTACTTC. This sequence encodes CASSVFRERGETQYF.

The chain joins TRBV7-3 to TRBJ2-1; unclear D gene. Germline CDR1 and CDR2: SGHTA and FQGTGA. This CDR3 is built from 15 residues. The V end lost 6 bases, the J end lost 0 bases, and 12 bases lay between the germline ends. The CDR3 protein is CASSFTVSSYNEQFF. Written as DNA, the CDR3 is TGTGCCAGCAGTTTTACGGTTAGCTCCTACAATGAGCAGTTCTTC.

J is TRBJ2-5 and V is TRBV30; 10 bases map to TRBD2. The CDR3 spans 16 residues. V lost 2 bases and J lost 7; bases outside the gene matches: 13. Germline CDR1 reads GTSNPN; CDR2 reads SVGIG (reference sequence). CDR3 loop: CAWSKELAGPAGTQYF. In DNA, the CDR3 is TGTGCCTGGAGTAAAGAACTAGCGGGGCCGGCAGGGACCCAGTACTTC.

The chain combines TRBV5-5 with TRBJ2-3; D gene uncertain. Germline lookup yields CDR1 SGHKS and CDR2 YYEKEE (reference sequence). With 0 bases removed from V and 4 bases from J, the gap between germline ends came to 12 bases. The CDR3 runs 15 residues. The CDR3 spells CASSLEAQRADTQYF. The CDR3 DNA sequence: TGTGCCAGCAGCTTGGAGGCCCAGCGAGCAGATACGCAGTATTTT.

This clone was found once. The chain employs TRBV18 and TRBJ2-5, with D possibly matching TRBD1 (5 bases). This CDR3 spans 13 amino acids. V was pared by 4 bases and J by 1 base, with 7 bases between. CDR1 is KGHSH, CDR2 LQKENI, per germline. The CDR3 spells CASSRTTQETQYF. CDR3 nucleotides: TGTGCCAGCTCACGGACAACCCAAGAGACCCAGTACTTC.

V usage is TRBV11-2 and J usage is TRBJ2-5; 8 bases match TRBD2. The junction had 3 bases not matched to a gene; V was cut back by 4 bases and J by 5 bases. Germline loops: CDR1 SGHAT, CDR2 FQNNGV. The CDR3 length is 13 residues. CDR3 in amino acids: CASSSGGWETQYF. The CDR3 nucleotides are TGTGCCAGCAGCTCGGGGGGGTGGGAGACCCAGTACTTC.

This chain connects TRBV6-9 to TRBJ2-7; a possible D gene is TRBD2 (5 bases). The germline V and J ends were trimmed by 4 bases and 2 bases, with 18 bases remaining between them. There are 16 residues in the CDR3. Germline CDR1 and CDR2: MNHGY and SVAAGI. CDR3 nucleotides: TGTGCCAGCAGTTTTGGCGGGCTTTGGCCCCCCTACGAGCAGTACTTC. This gives the protein CASSFGGLWPPYEQYF.

The chain carries TRBV6-1 and TRBJ2-7; TRBD1 agrees at 10 bases. Germline V lookup: CDR1 MNHNS, CDR2 SASEGT. V dropped 5 bases and J dropped 4; count of bases not matched to a gene: 8. The CDR3 is made up of 15 amino acids. The CDR3 DNA follows: TGTGCCAGCAGTACCATAGGACAGGGGGTATACGAGCAGTACTTC. Its translation: CASSTIGQGVYEQYF.

The chain employs TRBV6-6 and TRBJ2-5, with D perhaps TRBD1 or TRBD2 (5 bases each). The germline V gene encodes CDR1 MNHNY and CDR2 SVGAGI (reference sequence). V dropped 6 bases and J dropped 3 bases, with 17 bases sitting between them. The CDR3 spans 15 residues. The CDR3 reads CASSQTRDGKETQYF. The CDR3 DNA reads as TGTGCCAGCAGCCAAACCCGGGACGGCAAAGAGACCCAGTACTTC.

The DNA for the CDR3 is TGTGCCAGCAGTCAATACGAGCAGTACTTC. It codes for CASSQYEQYF. J is TRBJ2-7 and V is TRBV6-6; D is uncertain. The CDR3 contains 10 residues. Germline CDR1 MNHNY, CDR2 SVGAGI (reference sequence). Trimming pared 5 bases from V and 4 bases from J, leaving 3 bases between.